Each of the 6 T cell receptor beta chains below was sequenced from the same sample in a study of blood T cell repertoires in COVID-19. Sequencing was performed with immunoSEQ multiplex PCR; in TCRdb, only in-frame clones are kept and a portion is missing. The table lists over 60,000 clones, approximately 84% of them singletons. Material for sequencing was peripheral blood. Receptors were obtained from a man aged 70-80 years with active or convalescent COVID-19.

V is TRBV4-2 and J is TRBJ2-3, with TRBD2 matching 12 bases. Per germline, CDR1 LGHNA and CDR2 YNFKEQ. The CDR3 length is 16 residues. V gave up 2 bases and J gave up 6 bases; unmatched junction bases: 6. The CDR3 nucleotides read TGTGCCAGCAGCCAACCGTCCGGGACTAGCGGGGATACGCAGTATTTT. The encoded protein is CASSQPSGTSGDTQYF.

The V gene is TRBV4-3, the J gene TRBJ1-1; maybe TRBD1 (5 bases). This CDR3 contains 13 residues. Germline lookup yields CDR1 LGHNA and CDR2 YSLEER. V gave up 0 bases and J gave up 5 bases, with 7 bases separating them. In nucleotides, the CDR3 is TGCGCCAGCAGCCAAGAGCAGGGTACTGAAGCTTTCTTT. It yields the protein CASSQEQGTEAFF.

The chain joins TRBV28 to TRBJ2-7; 7 bases agree with TRBD1. Germline V gene data show CDR1 as MDHEN and CDR2 as SYDVKM. The CDR3 runs 15 residues. V lost 4 bases to trimming and J lost 5 bases; unmatched junction nucleotides: 11. CDR3 coding DNA: TGTGCCAGCAGTTCCACAGGGGCCCTACCCCACGAGCAGTACTTC. This translates into CASSSTGALPHEQYF.

The gene calls are TRBV4-2 and TRBJ2-1; D perhaps matches TRBD1 (5 bases). The CDR3 contains 16 residues. Trimming shortened V by 4 bases and J by 2 bases, and 15 bases separated the two germline ends. Germline V CDR1 and CDR2: LGHNA, YNFKEQ. CDR3 in amino acids: CASSLSAPGPYNEQFF. CDR3 nucleotide sequence: TGTGCCAGCAGCCTGAGTGCGCCAGGGCCCTACAATGAGCAGTTCTTC.

The chain is built from TRBV28 and TRBJ1-2; maybe TRBD1 (5 bases). The CDR3 is 13 amino acids. Germline CDR1 and CDR2: MDHEN and SYDVKM. Trimming shortened V by 7 bases and J by 4 bases, and 13 bases separated the two germline ends. The CDR3 loop reads CASIGASGYGYTF. The DNA of the CDR3 is TGTGCCAGCATAGGGGCATCAGGCTATGGCTACACCTTC.

The chain couples TRBV10-3 to TRBJ1-2; TRBD1 matches 7 bases. Germline loops: CDR1 ENHRY, CDR2 SYGVKD. This CDR3 is 14 amino acids long. V lost 2 bases to trimming and J lost 6 bases; unmatched junction nucleotides: 6. The CDR3 nucleotides are TGTGCCATCAGTGAGACTCGGCAGGGGGATGGCTACACCTTC. Encoded protein: CAISETRQGDGYTF.